These 24 T cell receptor beta chains were all obtained from the same sample, sequenced in a study of T cells in Graves' hyperthyroidism and ophthalmopathy. Template material for amplifying TCR beta CDR3 regions consisted of RNA transcripts. The primer set for the first-round RT-PCR of the TCR CDR3 was HTBI. TCRdb reanalysed the multiplex PCR reads using MiXCR and keeps one entry per CDR3 protein. The table lists some 770,000 distinct CDR3 sequences, about 16% of them singletons. The sample consisted of blood. These receptors all come from a man between 18 and 29 years old with Graves' hyperthyroidism.

This clonotype was detected only a few times. CDR3 nucleotides: TGTGCCAGCAGCCCCGTCTTTGGGCTAGCGGGAGGGAGCTCTGGGGCCAACGTCCTGACTTTC. Protein sequence: CASSPVFGLAGGSSGANVLTF. The chain is built from TRBV7-9 and TRBJ2-6; TRBD2 matches 12 bases. Germline loops: CDR1 SEHNR, CDR2 FQNEAQ (reference sequence). V lost 5 bases and J lost 0; bases outside the gene matches: 14. The CDR3 spans 21 residues.

This clonotype was counted a few times. This chain uses TRBV20-1 with TRBJ2-3, with TRBD2 identical over 8 bases. The V and J ends lost 0 bases and 8 bases, in that order; junction bases with no gene match: 16. CDR3 length: 17 amino acids. The germline CDR1 and CDR2 sequences are DFQATT and SNEGSKA (reference sequence). The CDR3 protein is CSARDRLAGVLGGTQYF. The CDR3 bases are TGCAGTGCTAGAGATCGGCTAGCGGGCGTTCTTGGCGGTACGCAGTATTTT.

CDR3 coding DNA: TGTGCCAGCAGTTACGCATTATCCAAAAACATTCAGTACTTC. As protein: CASSYALSKNIQYF. The rearrangement links TRBV6-2 or TRBV6-3 to TRBJ2-4; D ambiguous. This CDR3 contains 14 residues. CDR1 and CDR2 (germline): MNHEY, SVGEGT. V lost 2 bases and J 2 bases, leaving 7 bases between the germline ends.

The chain is built from TRBV9 and TRBJ2-7; no clear D gene. V shed 0 bases and J shed 2 bases, with 9 bases lying between them. The germline V gene has CDR1 SGDLS and CDR2 YYNGEE. This CDR3 has 14 residues. The chain's CDR3 is CASSVGSVPYEQYF. CDR3 bases: TGTGCCAGCAGCGTAGGGTCAGTCCCCTACGAGCAGTACTTC.

The chain is built from TRBV10-3 and TRBJ1-4; D may be TRBD1 (5 bases). The V end was cut by 2 bases, the J end by 0 bases, with 13 bases between. CDR1 and CDR2 from the germline V gene are ENHRY and SYGVKD. This CDR3 contains 17 residues. The CDR3 DNA reads TGTGCCATCAGTGAGGGGACGGCTGTTGCAACTAATGAAAAACTGTTTTTT. Translating gives CAISEGTAVATNEKLFF.

This clonotype turned up a few times. The chain employs TRBV6-4 and TRBJ2-3; D is uncertain. Trimming stripped 2 bases from V and 3 bases from J, with 12 bases between. The CDR3 is made up of 15 amino acids. Germline CDR1 MRHNA, CDR2 SNTAGT. The CDR3 reads CASSDAPAPTDTQYF. CDR3 DNA: TGTGCCAGCAGTGACGCCCCAGCCCCGACAGATACGCAGTATTTT.

The chain is built from TRBV10-3 and TRBJ2-3; TRBD2 agrees at 14 bases. V shed 6 bases and J 4 bases; nucleotides not matched to a gene: 6. The CDR3 runs 16 residues. CDR1 is ENHRY and CDR2 is SYGVKD in the germline V gene. The CDR3 sequence is CAIRPGLAGVADTQYF. Written as DNA, the CDR3 is TGTGCCATCAGGCCGGGACTAGCGGGAGTAGCAGATACGCAGTATTTT.

This clonotype was seen a handful of times. The CDR3 loop is CASSGSGRSSNEKLFF. The DNA of the CDR3 is TGTGCCAGCAGCGGGTCAGGTCGCAGCTCTAATGAAAAACTGTTTTTT. The V gene is TRBV9, the J gene TRBJ1-4; D call uncertain. V was shortened by 3 bases and J by 3 bases, with 15 bases between the two germline ends. The germline V gene encodes CDR1 SGDLS and CDR2 YYNGEE. CDR3 length equals 16 residues. Variable domain in full (rest from reference TRBV9 and TRBJ1-4): DSGVTQTPKHLITATGQRVTLRCSPRSGDLSVYWYQQSLDQGLQFLIQYYNGEERAKGNILERFSAQQFPDLHSELNLSSLELGDSALYFCASSGSGRSSNEKLFFGSGTQLSVL.

The genes are TRBV19 and TRBJ2-1, with 11 positions matching TRBD2. V was clipped by 2 bases and J by 7 bases; unmatched bases: 4. CDR3 length: 15 amino acids. The V gene's germline CDR1 is LNHDA and CDR2 SQIVND (reference sequence). The CDR3 reads CASSIRSGRGNEQFF. The CDR3 nucleotides read TGTGCCAGTAGTATACGTAGCGGGAGGGGGAATGAGCAGTTCTTC.

This clonotype has at least ten counts. The rearrangement links TRBV3-1 to TRBJ2-7; perhaps TRBD1 as D (6 bases). Trimming took off 0 bases at V and 12 bases at J, with 12 bases between the two ends. CDR3 size: 12 residues. Germline CDR1 and CDR2: LGHDT and YNNKEL (reference sequence). The CDR3 sequence is CASSQDRDRMYF. CDR3 in DNA: TGTGCCAGCAGCCAAGATCGTGACAGGATGTACTTC.

This clonotype was picked up many times. CDR3 amino acids: CASSLVGPQPQHF. The CDR3 region has the DNA TGTGCCAGCAGCTTAGTCGGCCCTCAGCCCCAGCATTTT. V and J are TRBV7-2 and TRBJ1-5; unclear D gene. CDR1 and CDR2 (germline): SGHTA, FQGNSA. V dropped 1 base and J dropped 6 bases, with 7 bases sitting between them. The CDR3 consists of 13 residues.

The chain employs TRBV27 and TRBJ1-3; D remains unclear. The CDR3 consists of 13 residues. V was pared by 8 bases and J by 4 bases, with 12 bases between. Germline CDR1 is MNHEY and CDR2 is SMNVEV (reference sequence). The CDR3, as DNA: TGTGCCAGCTCGAGGCTTAACGGAAACACCATATATTTT. It encodes CASSRLNGNTIYF.

DNA of the CDR3: TGTGCCAGCAGCAACCGGAGTAGCGGGCCATCCTCCTACAATGAGCAGTTCTTC. Protein product: CASSNRSSGPSSYNEQFF. This sequence joins TRBV11-2 and TRBJ2-1, with 7 bases matching TRBD2. J was trimmed by 0 bases and V by 5 bases; bases with no gene match: 13. Germline V gene data show CDR1 as SGHAT and CDR2 as FQNNGV. The CDR3 has 18 residues.

The rearrangement links TRBV5-1 to TRBJ1-5, with D unclear. The germline V gene encodes CDR1 SGHRS and CDR2 YFSETQ. Trimming shortened V by 5 bases and J by 5 bases, and 11 bases separated the two germline ends. The CDR3 totals 13 residues. The CDR3 spells CASRDGIDQPQHF. In DNA, the CDR3 is TGCGCCAGCAGGGACGGGATAGATCAGCCCCAGCATTTT. The full variable domain, with the rest looked up from reference TRBV5-1 and TRBJ1-5, is KAGVTQTPRYLIKTRGQQVTLSCSPISGHRSVSWYQQTPGQGLQFLFEYFSETQRNKGNFPGRFSGRQFSNSRSEMNVSTLELGDSALYLCASRDGIDQPQHFGDGTRLSIL.

This clonotype was seen a handful of times. The chain uses TRBV20-1 and TRBJ2-4; 9 bases fit TRBD1. Germline V gene sequence: CDR1 DFQATT, CDR2 SNEGSKA (reference sequence). CDR3 length: 16 amino acids. V shed 6 bases and J 7 bases; nucleotides not matched to a gene: 16. CDR3 nucleotides: TGCAGTGCCAAACCCAAATCCGGGACAGGGTTCAACATTCAGTACTTC. It yields the protein CSAKPKSGTGFNIQYF.

The chain carries TRBV28 and TRBJ1-6; D unclear. CDR3 length: 13 residues. CDR1 and CDR2 from the germline V gene are MDHEN and SYDVKM. V was cut by 7 bases and J by 7 bases, with 11 bases left in between. The CDR3 region has the DNA TGTGCCAGCACTTACCCGGGGAATTCACCCCTCCACTTT. This gives the protein CASTYPGNSPLHF.

The rearrangement uses TRBV9 and TRBJ1-5, with D perhaps matching TRBD1 (6 bases). In germline, CDR1 is SGDLS, CDR2 YYNGEE. The CDR3 is made up of 16 amino acids. Trimming pared 6 bases from V and 6 bases from J, leaving 22 bases between. CDR3 coding DNA: TGTGCCAGCAACGCCGAGGCAGGGGCGCAGGTTCAGCCCCAGCATTTT. It translates to CASNAEAGAQVQPQHF.

This chain links TRBV6-5 with TRBJ1-5, with D unresolved. V dropped 2 bases and J dropped 4 bases, with 9 bases sitting between them. The CDR3 runs 14 residues. Per the germline V gene, CDR1 is MNHEY and CDR2 is SVGAGI. DNA for the CDR3: TGTGCCAGCAGTTACAGGGTCCGGAATCAGCCCCAGCATTTT. As protein: CASSYRVRNQPQHF.

In its sample, this clonotype was seen once. The rearrangement joins TRBV12-3 or TRBV12-4 to TRBJ2-3; TRBD2 agrees at 13 bases. The ends lost 6 bases at V and 5 bases at J; junction bases unmatched: 5. This CDR3 region has 15 residues. The CDR3: CASRTGLAGRDTQYF. In nucleotides, the CDR3 is TGTGCCAGCAGGACGGGACTAGCGGGACGAGATACGCAGTATTTT.

This clonotype was seen at least ten times. V gene TRBV6-2 or TRBV6-3 combines with J gene TRBJ1-1; 10 bases line up with TRBD1. CDR3 length equals 16 residues. The germline CDR1 and CDR2 sequences are MNHEY and SVGEGT. J was trimmed by 0 bases and V by 7 bases; bases with no gene match: 8. This CDR3 is CASIRTGGILNTEAFF. CDR3 coding DNA: TGTGCCAGCATTCGGACAGGGGGTATTCTGAACACTGAAGCTTTCTTT.

The rearrangement joins TRBV6-2 or TRBV6-3 to TRBJ2-3; the D gene is possibly TRBD2 (5 bases). Germline V gene sequence: CDR1 MNHEY, CDR2 SVGEGT. CDR3 length equals 14 residues. V lost 8 bases to trimming and J lost 0 bases, with 12 bases between them. CDR3 sequence: CASGGLHSTDTQYF. The CDR3 coding sequence is TGTGCCAGCGGAGGACTGCATAGCACAGATACGCAGTATTTT.

This chain uses TRBV29-1 with TRBJ2-1; 9 nucleotides line up with TRBD1. The V gene end was trimmed by 8 bases and the J gene end by 0 bases; junction bases not matched to a gene: 8. CDR3 length: 15 amino acids. Germline assignment: CDR1 SQVTM and CDR2 ANQGSEA. CDR3 in DNA: TGCAGCTTAAGAGGGACAGGGAGCTCCTACAATGAGCAGTTCTTC. Translation: CSLRGTGSSYNEQFF.

The chain combines TRBV6-1 with TRBJ2-5; 10 bases are shared with TRBD2. V dropped 6 bases and J dropped 2; count of bases not matched to a gene: 9. The length of the CDR3 is 16 residues. Germline CDR1 reads MNHNS; CDR2 reads SASEGT. The CDR3 here is CASRGAGLAEQETQYF. CDR3 bases: TGTGCCAGCAGGGGGGCTGGACTAGCGGAACAAGAGACCCAGTACTTC.

This chain connects TRBV7-2 to TRBJ1-1; D possibly corresponds to TRBD1 (5 bases). Germline values: CDR1 SGHTA, CDR2 FQGNSA. The CDR3 is 16 amino acids. V shed 1 base and J shed 4 bases, with 16 bases lying between them. CDR3 in amino acids: CASSLGVGRWPTEAFF. DNA of the CDR3: TGTGCCAGCAGCTTAGGGGTGGGGCGCTGGCCCACTGAAGCTTTCTTT.